The clone carrying this T cell receptor beta chain was recorded a few times. TCRdb re-derived calls from the RT-PCR reads in MiXCR, one entry per CDR3 protein. There are about 520,000 distinct CDR3 sequences in the sample; approximately 7.2% occur only once, and around 13% lies in the top ten. The entry originates in a study of response to subunit inactivated influenza vaccine. This clonotype originated in a man between 50 and 70 years old who received an inactivated influenza vaccine. The sample here was PBMCs from blood, taken less than 25 months after vaccination.

As DNA, the CDR3 is TGTGCCAGCAGCTATCGGGGGTCCACCGGGGAGCTGTTTTTT. Translated: CASSYRGSTGELFF. The chain has TRBV7-9 and TRBJ2-2; TRBD2 is a possible D gene (6 bases). The CDR3 contains 14 residues. With 4 bases removed from V and 4 bases from J, the gap between germline ends came to 10 bases. CDR1 and CDR2 (germline): SEHNR, FQNEAQ (reference sequence).